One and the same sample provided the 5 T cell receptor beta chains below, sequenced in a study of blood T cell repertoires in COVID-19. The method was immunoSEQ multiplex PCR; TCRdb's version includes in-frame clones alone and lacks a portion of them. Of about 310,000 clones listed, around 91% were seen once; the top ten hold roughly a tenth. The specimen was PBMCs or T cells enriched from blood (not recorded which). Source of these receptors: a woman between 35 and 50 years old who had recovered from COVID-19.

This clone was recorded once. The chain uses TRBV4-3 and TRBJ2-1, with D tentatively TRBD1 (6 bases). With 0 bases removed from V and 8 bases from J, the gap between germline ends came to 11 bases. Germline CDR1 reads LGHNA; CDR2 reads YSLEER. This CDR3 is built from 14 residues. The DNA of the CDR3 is TGCGCCAGCAGCCAAGATAACAGGGACGATGAGCAGTTCTTC. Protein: CASSQDNRDDEQFF.

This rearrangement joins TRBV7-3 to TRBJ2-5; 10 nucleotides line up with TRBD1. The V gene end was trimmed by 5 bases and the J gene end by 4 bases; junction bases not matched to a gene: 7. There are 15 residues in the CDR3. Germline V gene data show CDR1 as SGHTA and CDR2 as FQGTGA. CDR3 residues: CASSPSGTGVETQYF. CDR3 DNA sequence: TGTGCCAGCAGCCCATCCGGGACAGGGGTAGAGACCCAGTACTTC.

This CDR3 is CASSLGDQETQYF. The DNA of the CDR3 is TGTGCCAGCAGCTTGGGAGACCAAGAGACCCAGTACTTC. The J gene is TRBJ2-5, the V gene TRBV5-4; no clear D gene. V lost 0 bases and J 0 bases, leaving 3 bases between the germline ends. Germline CDR1 is SGHNT and CDR2 is YYREEE (reference sequence). CDR3 length equals 13 residues.

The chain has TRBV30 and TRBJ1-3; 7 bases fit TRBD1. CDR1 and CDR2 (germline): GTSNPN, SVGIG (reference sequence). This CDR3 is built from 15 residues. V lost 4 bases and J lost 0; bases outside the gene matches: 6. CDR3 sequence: CAWKSQGGSGNTIYF. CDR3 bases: TGTGCCTGGAAAAGCCAGGGGGGCTCTGGAAACACCATATATTTT.

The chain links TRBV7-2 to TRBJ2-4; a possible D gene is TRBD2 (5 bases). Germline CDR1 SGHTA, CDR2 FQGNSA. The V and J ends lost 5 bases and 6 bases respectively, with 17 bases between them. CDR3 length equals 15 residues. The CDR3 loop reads CASSIPLGGGNIQYF. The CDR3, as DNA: TGTGCCAGCAGCATACCACTAGGCGGAGGAAACATTCAGTACTTC.